Reported below is one TCR beta chain. Profiled with immunoSEQ multiplex PCR; TCRdb holds only in-frame clones, not every one. This table holds more than 300,000 clones, approximately 90% found once. Germline CDR1 reads SGDLS; CDR2 reads YYNGEE. The V gene end was trimmed by 4 bases and the J gene end by 9 bases; junction bases not matched to a gene: 10. The CDR3 is 16 residues long. This sample was included in a study of Ad26.COV2.S vaccination and SARS-CoV-2 variants. The sample's treatment: about 20 received Ad26.COV2.S at low or high dose, single or two shots; several received placebo; per-sample allocation not given. Day 63 after the first injection of vaccine or placebo was the sampling time.

Material: peripheral blood, obtained in a trial of Ad26.COV2.S vaccine versus placebo. This chain uses TRBV9 with TRBJ2-1, with 13 positions matching TRBD2. This TCR came from a person between 18 and 59 years old who received the Ad26.COV2.S COVID-19 vaccine or a placebo. This CDR3 is CASSPTSGRYGSEQFF. CDR3 DNA sequence: TGTGCCAGCAGCCCGACTAGCGGGAGGTACGGTAGTGAGCAGTTCTTC.